This TCR beta chain was documented in a study of blood T cell repertoires in COVID-19. Study background: Nucleic acid was either cDNA or gDNA, and it came from T cells, B-cell-depleted T cells, or PBMCs.

Original processing methods: By means of reference gene primer amplification, nucleated cell counts were estimated. Only in-frame clones appear in the TCRdb table, and some are missing; sequencing was by immunoSEQ multiplex PCR. The V and J calls and clone size were taken over from that table, and D and trimming were inferred from the DNA. The sample carries almost 200,000 clones, around 81% recorded once. Material for sequencing was peripheral blood. This sequence was found in a man between 60 and 75 years old with COVID-19, enrolled during active disease.

CDR3 DNA: TGTGCCAGCAGCGTAGAAGCGGGAGGGCGGGGAGATACGCAGTATTTT. It encodes CASSVEAGGRGDTQYF. V gene TRBV9 combines with J gene TRBJ2-3; 10 bases are a match to TRBD2. There are 16 residues in the CDR3. In germline, CDR1 is SGDLS, CDR2 YYNGEE. The trim removed 0 bases at V and 5 bases at J, leaving 6 bases unmatched.